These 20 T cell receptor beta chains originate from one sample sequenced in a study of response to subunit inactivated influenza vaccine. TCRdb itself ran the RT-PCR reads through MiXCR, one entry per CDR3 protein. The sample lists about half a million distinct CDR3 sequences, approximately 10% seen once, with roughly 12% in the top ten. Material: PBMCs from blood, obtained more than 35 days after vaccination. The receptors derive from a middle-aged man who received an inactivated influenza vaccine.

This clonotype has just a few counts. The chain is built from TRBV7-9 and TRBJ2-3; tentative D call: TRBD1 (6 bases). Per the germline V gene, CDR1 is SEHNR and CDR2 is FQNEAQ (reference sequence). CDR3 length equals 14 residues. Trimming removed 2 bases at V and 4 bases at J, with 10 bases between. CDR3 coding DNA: TGTGCCAGCAGCTTAAGGGGGAGTCCAGATACGCAGTATTTT. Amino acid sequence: CASSLRGSPDTQYF. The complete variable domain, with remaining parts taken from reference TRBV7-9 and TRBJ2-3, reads DTGVSQNPRHKITKRGQNVTFRCDPISEHNRLYWYRQTLGQGPEFLTYFQNEAQLEKSRLLSDRFSAERPKGSFSTLEIQRTEQGDSAMYLCASSLRGSPDTQYFGPGTRLTVL.

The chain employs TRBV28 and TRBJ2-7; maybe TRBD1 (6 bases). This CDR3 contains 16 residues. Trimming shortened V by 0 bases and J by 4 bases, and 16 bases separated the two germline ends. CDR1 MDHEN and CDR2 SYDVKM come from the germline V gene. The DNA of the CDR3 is TGTGCCAGCAGTTTATGGACCGAATCAGGGGCTTACGAGCAGTACTTC. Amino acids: CASSLWTESGAYEQYF.

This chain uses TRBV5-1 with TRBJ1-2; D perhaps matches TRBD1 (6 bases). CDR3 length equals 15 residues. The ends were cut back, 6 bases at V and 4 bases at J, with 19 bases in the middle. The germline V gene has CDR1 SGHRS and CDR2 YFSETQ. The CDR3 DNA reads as TGCGCCAGCAACCCCTCAGGGGAGGTTGGCTATGGCTACACCTTC. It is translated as CASNPSGEVGYGYTF. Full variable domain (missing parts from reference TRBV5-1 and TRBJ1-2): KAGVTQTPRYLIKTRGQQVTLSCSPISGHRSVSWYQQTPGQGLQFLFEYFSETQRNKGNFPGRFSGRQFSNSRSEMNVSTLELGDSALYLCASNPSGEVGYGYTFGSGTRLTVV.

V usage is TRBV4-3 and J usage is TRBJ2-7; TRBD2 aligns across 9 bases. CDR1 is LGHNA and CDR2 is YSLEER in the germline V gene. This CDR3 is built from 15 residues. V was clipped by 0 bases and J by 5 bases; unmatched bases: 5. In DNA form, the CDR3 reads TGCGCCAGCAGCCAAGATCTAGCGGGAAGTAACGAGCAGTACTTC. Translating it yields CASSQDLAGSNEQYF.

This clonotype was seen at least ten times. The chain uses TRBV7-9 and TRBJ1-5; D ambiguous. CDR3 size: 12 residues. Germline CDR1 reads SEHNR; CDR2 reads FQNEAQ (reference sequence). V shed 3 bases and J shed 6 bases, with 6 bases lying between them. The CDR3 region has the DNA TGTGCCAGCAGCTTGTGGGGTCAGCCCCAGCATTTT. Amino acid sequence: CASSLWGQPQHF. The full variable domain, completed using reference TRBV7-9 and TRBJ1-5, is DTGVSQNPRHKITKRGQNVTFRCDPISEHNRLYWYRQTLGQGPEFLTYFQNEAQLEKSRLLSDRFSAERPKGSFSTLEIQRTEQGDSAMYLCASSLWGQPQHFGDGTRLSIL.

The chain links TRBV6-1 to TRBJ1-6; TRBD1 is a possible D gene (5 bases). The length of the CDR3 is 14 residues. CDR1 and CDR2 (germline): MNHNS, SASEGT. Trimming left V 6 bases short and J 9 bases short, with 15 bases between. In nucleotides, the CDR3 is TGTGCCAGCAGATCGTGGCAGGGTCGTTCACCCCTCCACTTT. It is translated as CASRSWQGRSPLHF.

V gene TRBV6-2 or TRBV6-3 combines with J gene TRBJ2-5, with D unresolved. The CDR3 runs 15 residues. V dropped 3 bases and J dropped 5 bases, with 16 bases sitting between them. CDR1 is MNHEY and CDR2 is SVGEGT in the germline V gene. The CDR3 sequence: CASSYTDQTRETQYF. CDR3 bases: TGTGCCAGCAGTTATACGGACCAGACGAGGGAGACCCAGTACTTC.

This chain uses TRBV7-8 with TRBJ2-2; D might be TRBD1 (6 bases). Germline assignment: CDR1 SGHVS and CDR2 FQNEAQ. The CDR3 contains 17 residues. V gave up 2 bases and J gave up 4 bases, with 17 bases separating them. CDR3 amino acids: CASSLRVGGAVTGELFF. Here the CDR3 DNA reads TGTGCCAGCAGCTTAAGGGTTGGGGGCGCGGTCACCGGGGAGCTGTTTTTT.

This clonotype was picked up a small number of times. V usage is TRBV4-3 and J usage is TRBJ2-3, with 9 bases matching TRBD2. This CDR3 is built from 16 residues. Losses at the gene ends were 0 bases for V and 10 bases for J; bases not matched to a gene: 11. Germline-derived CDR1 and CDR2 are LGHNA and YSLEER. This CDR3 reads CASSQDPGTSSGAQYF. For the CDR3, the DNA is TGCGCCAGCAGCCAAGACCCCGGGACTAGCAGTGGTGCGCAGTATTTT.

The CDR3 region has the DNA TGTGCCAGCAGCCGCACCCAGGGGGCGCGGATCGGTGGCTACACCTTC. Encoded protein: CASSRTQGARIGGYTF. The chain links TRBV6-1 to TRBJ1-2, with 8 bases fitting TRBD1. Germline-derived CDR1 and CDR2 are MNHNS and SASEGT. The V gene end was trimmed by 6 bases and the J gene end by 7 bases; junction bases not matched to a gene: 16. CDR3 length: 16 residues.

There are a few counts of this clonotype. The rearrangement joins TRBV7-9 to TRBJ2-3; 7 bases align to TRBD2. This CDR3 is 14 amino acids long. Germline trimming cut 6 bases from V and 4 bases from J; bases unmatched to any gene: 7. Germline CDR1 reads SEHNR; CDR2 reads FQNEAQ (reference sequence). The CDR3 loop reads CASSLRTRSDTQYF. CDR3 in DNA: TGTGCCAGCAGTCTAAGGACTAGATCAGATACGCAGTATTTT.

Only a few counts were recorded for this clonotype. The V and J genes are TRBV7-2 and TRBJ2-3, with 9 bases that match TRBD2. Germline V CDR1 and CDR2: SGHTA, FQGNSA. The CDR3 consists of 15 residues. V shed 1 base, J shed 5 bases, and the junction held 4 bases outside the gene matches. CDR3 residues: CASSLGLAGRDTQYF. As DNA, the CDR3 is TGTGCCAGCAGCTTAGGGCTAGCGGGGAGAGATACGCAGTATTTT.

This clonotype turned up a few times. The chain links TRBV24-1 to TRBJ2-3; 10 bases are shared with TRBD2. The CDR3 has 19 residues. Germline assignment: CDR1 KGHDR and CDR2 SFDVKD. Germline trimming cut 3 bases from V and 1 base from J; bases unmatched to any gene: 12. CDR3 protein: CATSDPIAGGRVGTDTQYF. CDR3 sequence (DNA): TGTGCCACCAGTGATCCAATAGCGGGAGGAAGGGTGGGCACAGATACGCAGTATTTT.

CDR3 protein: CASIWGLETQYF. CDR3 nucleotides: TGTGCCAGTATTTGGGGGTTGGAGACCCAGTACTTC. The chain couples TRBV28 to TRBJ2-5; D possibly matches TRBD1 or TRBD2 (5 bases each). Trimming shortened V by 9 bases and J by 5 bases, and 13 bases separated the two germline ends. From germline, CDR1 is MDHEN and CDR2 SYDVKM. The CDR3 is 12 amino acids.

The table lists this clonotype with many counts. CDR3 protein: CSVGEGLRADTQYF. The CDR3 nucleotides read TGCAGCGTGGGAGAGGGCTTACGTGCCGATACGCAGTATTTT. This chain connects TRBV29-1 to TRBJ2-3; a weak D match, TRBD2 (5 bases). The CDR3 is 14 residues long. The germline V gene has CDR1 SQVTM and CDR2 ANQGSEA. The V end was cut by 6 bases, the J end by 6 bases, with 19 bases between.

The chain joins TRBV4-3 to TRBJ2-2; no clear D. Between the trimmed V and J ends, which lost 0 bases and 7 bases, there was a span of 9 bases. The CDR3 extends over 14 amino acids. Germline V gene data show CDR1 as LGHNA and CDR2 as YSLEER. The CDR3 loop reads CASSQELVSGELFF. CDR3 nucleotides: TGCGCCAGCAGCCAAGAGTTGGTGAGCGGGGAGCTGTTTTTT.

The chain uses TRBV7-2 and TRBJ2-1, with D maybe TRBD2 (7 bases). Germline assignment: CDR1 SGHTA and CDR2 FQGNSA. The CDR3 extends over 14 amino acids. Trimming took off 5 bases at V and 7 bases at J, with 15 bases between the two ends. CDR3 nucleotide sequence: TGTGCCAGCAGCCGGCGGGGGCGGGGGAATGAGCAGTTCTTC. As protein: CASSRRGRGNEQFF.

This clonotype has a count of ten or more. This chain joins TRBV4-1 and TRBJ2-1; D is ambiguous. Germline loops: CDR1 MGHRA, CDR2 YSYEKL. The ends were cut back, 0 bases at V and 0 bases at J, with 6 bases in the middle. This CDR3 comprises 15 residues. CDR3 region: CASSQEPSSYNEQFF. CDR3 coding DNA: TGCGCCAGCAGCCAAGAACCCAGCTCCTACAATGAGCAGTTCTTC.

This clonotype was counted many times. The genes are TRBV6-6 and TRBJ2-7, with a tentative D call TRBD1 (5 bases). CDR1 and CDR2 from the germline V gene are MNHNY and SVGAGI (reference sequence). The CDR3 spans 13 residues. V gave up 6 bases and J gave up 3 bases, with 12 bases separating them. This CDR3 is CASSTGRDYEQYF. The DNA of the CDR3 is TGTGCCAGCAGCACAGGCAGGGACTACGAGCAGTACTTC.

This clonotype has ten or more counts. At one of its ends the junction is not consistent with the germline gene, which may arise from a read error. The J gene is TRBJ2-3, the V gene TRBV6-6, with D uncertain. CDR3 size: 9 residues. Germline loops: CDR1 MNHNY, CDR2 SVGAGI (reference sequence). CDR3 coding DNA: TGTGCCAGCAGTCCCCCCCCCAATTTT. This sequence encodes CASSPPPNF.